Here is one T cell receptor (beta chain) with its context. Its antigen is undetermined. One junction end disagrees with the germline gene, perhaps due to a read error. Three rounds of nested PCR, following a modified ARM-PCR protocol, produced the TCRbeta library. One entry per CDR3 protein, called by TCRdb with MiXCR from the multiplex PCR reads. The profile shows more than 85,000 distinct CDR3 sequences, nearly 85% of them singletons. This specimen belongs to a study of tumor and adjacent non-tumor tissue in lung cancer. This sample's RNA came from whole unsorted tissue. Donors were chemotherapy-naive, newly diagnosed lung cancer surgical patients in China, August–late 2014. Study results and caveats: Normal lung showed higher cumulative top 100 clone frequency than tumor. Patients with more diverse tumor TCRs had worse survival. Compared with tumor, normal lung showed significantly lower TCR diversity.

The CDR3 covers 12 residues. Germline V gene sequence: CDR1 MNHNY, CDR2 SVGAGI (reference sequence). The chain has TRBV6-6 and TRBJ2-7; D perhaps matches TRBD1 (5 bases). This clonotype originated in a man aged 70-80 years with non-small cell lung cancer. Sample: lung tumor tissue. The CDR3: CSRAPVSYEQYF. In DNA, the CDR3 is TGTTCCAGGGCGCCTGTCTCCTACGAGCAGTACTTC.